This entry features one TCR beta chain sequence. This record belongs to a study of memory CD4+ T cells and cytomegalovirus serostatus. Single viable CD3+CD4+CD8-CD45RO+ cells were sorted as the memory CD4+ T cells. Trimming at V came to 3 bases and at J to 5 bases, leaving 6 bases not matched to a gene. CDR3 length equals 14 residues. Germline CDR1 and CDR2: ENHRY and SYGVKD. The method was immunoSEQ multiplex PCR; TCRdb's version includes in-frame clones alone and lacks a portion of them. The top ten hold more than 0.75% of the sample, which has tens of thousands of clones, less than 85% seen once. The chain carries TRBV10-3 and TRBJ2-7, with TRBD2 matching over 8 bases. The receptor was isolated from an adult in good health and CMV-seronegative. The sample consisted of memory CD4+ T cells from blood. CDR3 in amino acids: CAISDPGGKDEQYF. CDR3 DNA: TGTGCCATCAGTGACCCGGGGGGGAAAGACGAGCAGTACTTC.